These T cell receptor beta chains were read from a single sample in a study of blood T cell repertoires in COVID-19. The assay was immunoSEQ multiplex PCR, and TCRdb's table has in-frame clones only and misses some. This table holds under 150,000 clones, 85% to 90% found once. Sequenced sample: peripheral blood. The receptor set was obtained from a woman between 45 and 60 years old with acute or convalescent COVID-19. The CDR3 runs from the conserved cysteine through the conserved F or W. The order of the fields is clone size, D gene, J gene, V gene, CDR3 protein, CDR3 DNA. The D gene is left open where the match is weak. Clone sizes are given selectively: once, few, many, or a class where the clone is expanded.

>.|TRBD2|TRBJ2-1|TRBV29-1
CSVASTHGLAGGNEQFF
TGCAGCGTGGCCTCCACCCATGGACTAGCGGGAGGAAATGAGCAGTTCTTC
>.|.|TRBJ1-2|TRBV6-1
CASSESRFYGYTF
TGTGCCAGCAGTGAATCGCGATTCTATGGCTACACCTTC
>.|.|TRBJ1-1|TRBV20-1
CSARGNTEAFF
TGCAGTGCTCGGGGTAACACTGAAGCTTTCTTT
>.|.|TRBJ1-4|TRBV4-1
CASSQGRGEKLFF
TGCGCCAGCAGCCAAGGAAGGGGGGAAAAACTGTTTTTT
>.|.|TRBJ1-4|TRBV5-6
CASSLVAAAEKLFF
TGTGCCAGCAGCTTGGTGGCAGCGGCGGAAAAACTGTTTTTT
>.|TRBD2|TRBJ2-1|TRBV9
CASSVAGLAFDEQFF
TGTGCCAGCAGCGTAGCAGGACTAGCGTTCGATGAGCAGTTCTTC
>few|TRBD1|TRBJ1-1|TRBV10-3
CAISSSGTGPEAFF
TGTGCCATCAGTTCATCCGGGACAGGGCCTGAAGCTTTCTTT
>.|TRBD1|TRBJ1-2|TRBV10-3
CAISFEGALGYTF
TGTGCCATCAGTTTCGAGGGGGCTCTCGGCTACACCTTC
>.|.|TRBJ1-5|TRBV6-1
CASSEGGYNQPQHF
TGTGCCAGCAGTGAAGGGGGCTACAATCAGCCCCAGCATTTT
>.|.|TRBJ2-5|TRBV3-1/TRBV3-2
CASSQAVRLGETQYF
TGTGCCAGCAGCCAAGCGGTTCGTCTAGGAGAGACCCAGTACTTC
>.|TRBD1|TRBJ1-2|TRBV30
CAWDRDPRNFANYGYTF
TGTGCCTGGGACAGGGACCCCCGGAACTTTGCTAACTATGGCTACACCTTC
>.|TRBD2|TRBJ2-7|TRBV20-1
CSASVTSGRADEQYF
TGCAGTGCTAGTGTAACTAGCGGGAGGGCCGACGAGCAGTACTTC
>.|.|TRBJ1-1|TRBV7-8
CASSLAEKYTEAFF
TGTGCCAGCAGCTTAGCCGAGAAGTACACTGAAGCTTTCTTT
>.|TRBD1|TRBJ1-2|TRBV5-1
CASKTWDRGIDGYTF
TGCGCCAGCAAAACTTGGGACAGGGGTATCGATGGCTACACCTTC
>few|.|TRBJ1-2|TRBV12-3/TRBV12-4
CASSFRSRGGYTF
TGTGCCAGCAGTTTTCGGTCCAGGGGCGGCTACACCTTC
>once|TRBD1|TRBJ2-2|TRBV10-2
CASLRGLDTGELFF
TGCGCCAGCCTCAGGGGGCTGGACACCGGGGAGCTGTTTTTT
>once|TRBD1|TRBJ2-2|TRBV7-9
CASTDRGDTGELFF
TGTGCCAGCACCGACAGGGGCGACACCGGGGAGCTGTTTTTT
>.|.|TRBJ1-1|TRBV4-3
CASSQEEGEGTEAFF
TGCGCCAGCAGCCAAGAGGAGGGCGAGGGCACTGAAGCTTTCTTT
>.|.|TRBJ2-7|TRBV7-2
CASSLEAGGTYEQYF
TGTGCCAGCAGCTTAGAGGCAGGGGGGACCTACGAGCAGTACTTC
>.|TRBD1|TRBJ2-3|TRBV5-1
CASLQGSPSTDTQYF
TGCGCCAGCTTACAGGGGTCCCCTAGCACAGATACGCAGTATTTT
>once|TRBD1|TRBJ1-1|TRBV11-2
CASSQGQVHMNTEAFF
TGTGCCAGCAGCCAAGGACAGGTTCACATGAACACTGAAGCTTTCTTT
>.|.|TRBJ1-1|TRBV10-3
CAISELYSQNTEAFF
TGTGCCATCAGTGAATTGTACTCTCAGAACACTGAAGCTTTCTTT